The 17 T cell receptor beta chains presented below share a single source sample, sequenced in a study of shared clonotypes between healthy human individuals. The repertoire was sequenced with immunoSEQ multiplex PCR; TCRdb's copy has only in-frame clones and lacks some. The sample has millions of clones, over 85% seen once; the top ten hold 0.1% to 0.15%. Sequencing used naive CD4+ T cells sorted from blood. Subset in this sample: CD45RA+ positively selected. The receptors were sampled from a man younger than 30 in good health.

J is TRBJ1-4 and V is TRBV9; D not certain. CDR3 size: 15 residues. Trimming removed 4 bases at V and 4 bases at J, with 14 bases between. Looked up from germline, CDR1 is SGDLS and CDR2 is YYNGEE. Here the CDR3 reads CASSLRGGLNEKLFF. CDR3 DNA sequence: TGTGCCAGCAGCCTTCGGGGAGGGCTTAATGAAAAACTGTTTTTT.

The chain carries TRBV6-5 and TRBJ1-2; D ambiguous. There are 12 residues in the CDR3. CDR1 is MNHEY and CDR2 is SVGAGI in the germline V gene. Trimming took 6 bases from V and 4 from J, leaving 9 bases between them. DNA for the CDR3: TGTGCCAGCAGGAGGGCAGCCTATGGCTACACCTTC. This translates into CASRRAAYGYTF.

The CDR3 DNA reads as TGTGCCAGTAGTCCCCGGGACCAGATTAATTCACCCCTCCACTTT. Amino acid sequence: CASSPRDQINSPLHF. V is TRBV19 and J is TRBJ1-6, with a tentative D call TRBD1 (5 bases). Germline V gene sequence: CDR1 LNHDA, CDR2 SQIVND (reference sequence). V was cut by 5 bases and J by 6 bases, with 14 bases left in between. This CDR3 is built from 15 residues.

The gene calls are TRBV9 and TRBJ2-5; D is ambiguous. CDR1 and CDR2 (germline): SGDLS, YYNGEE. Deletions cut 4 bases from V and 5 bases from J, with 9 bases between. This CDR3 is built from 12 residues. The CDR3: CASSPIRETQYF. CDR3 sequence (DNA): TGTGCCAGCAGCCCAATTCGGGAGACCCAGTACTTC.

This sequence joins TRBV5-6 and TRBJ1-3, with D unresolved. Per germline, CDR1 SGHDT and CDR2 YYEEEE. The CDR3 spans 14 residues. Trimming left V 5 bases short and J 0 bases short, with 9 bases between. The CDR3 region is CASREQSSGNTIYF. The CDR3 DNA follows: TGTGCCAGCAGGGAGCAGAGCTCTGGAAACACCATATATTTT.

This chain uses TRBV21-1 with TRBJ1-6; the table's D call of TRBD1 was not tested on the DNA. TRBV21-1 is annotated as a pseudogene. This CDR3 has 18 amino acids. CDR3 nucleotide sequence: TGTGCCAGCAGCAATAAAATGACAGGGGACTCCTATAATTCACCCCTCCACTTT. It specifies CASSNKMTGDSYNSPLHF.

J is TRBJ2-7 and V is TRBV5-1; D possibly matches TRBD1 or TRBD2 (5 bases each). With 0 bases removed from V and 6 bases from J, the gap between germline ends came to 16 bases. Germline loops: CDR1 SGHRS, CDR2 YFSETQ. The length of the CDR3 is 15 residues. The CDR3 loop reads CASSLEFGQGREQYF. The CDR3 DNA follows: TGCGCCAGCAGCTTGGAGTTCGGCCAGGGACGCGAGCAGTACTTC. The full variable domain, in which reference TRBV5-1 and TRBJ2-7 provide the parts outside the CDR3, is KAGVTQTPRYLIKTRGQQVTLSCSPISGHRSVSWYQQTPGQGLQFLFEYFSETQRNKGNFPGRFSGRQFSNSRSEMNVSTLELGDSALYLCASSLEFGQGREQYFGPGTRLTVT.

This chain links TRBV7-9 with TRBJ2-7, with D possibly matching TRBD2 (6 bases). The CDR3 length is 14 residues. Germline V gene data show CDR1 as SEHNR and CDR2 as FQNEAQ (reference sequence). Trimming took 1 base from V and 5 from J, leaving 12 bases between them. CDR3 region: CASSLDRGKDEQYF. In nucleotides, the CDR3 is TGTGCCAGCAGCTTAGATCGCGGGAAGGACGAGCAGTACTTC. Combining the CDR3 with reference TRBV7-9 and TRBJ2-7 gives the whole variable domain DTGVSQNPRHKITKRGQNVTFRCDPISEHNRLYWYRQTLGQGPEFLTYFQNEAQLEKSRLLSDRFSAERPKGSFSTLEIQRTEQGDSAMYLCASSLDRGKDEQYFGPGTRLTVT.

With respect to this clone: The same CDR3 is also encoded by other DNA sequences in this sample. V usage is TRBV5-1 and J usage is TRBJ2-3, with a tentative D call TRBD2 (6 bases). There are 14 residues in the CDR3. CDR1 SGHRS and CDR2 YFSETQ come from the germline V gene. V was cut by 2 bases and J by 1 base, with 8 bases left in between. This CDR3 reads CASSFGEGTDTQYF. CDR3 in DNA: TGCGCCAGCAGCTTCGGGGAGGGCACAGATACGCAGTATTTT.

V is TRBV5-1 and J is TRBJ1-2; D gene uncertain. Trimming pared 2 bases from V and 3 bases from J, leaving 8 bases between. The germline gives CDR1 SGHRS, CDR2 YFSETQ. This CDR3 contains 13 residues. The CDR3 sequence: CASSFVGDYGYTF. The CDR3 region has the DNA TGCGCCAGCAGCTTCGTTGGTGACTATGGCTACACCTTC.

The chain carries TRBV19 and TRBJ1-1; 7 bases fit TRBD1. The CDR3 has 13 amino acids. Losses at the gene ends were 7 bases for V and 1 base for J; bases not matched to a gene: 3. From germline, CDR1 is LNHDA and CDR2 SQIVND (reference sequence). CDR3 in amino acids: CASKRTGNTEAFF. The CDR3 DNA is TGTGCCAGTAAAAGGACAGGGAACACTGAAGCTTTCTTT.

V and J are TRBV2 and TRBJ1-4; D not certain. Per germline, CDR1 SNHLY and CDR2 FYNNEI. With 0 bases removed from V and 5 bases from J, the gap between germline ends came to 10 bases. This CDR3 region has 15 residues. Written as DNA, the CDR3 is TGTGCCAGCAGTGAAGCTTCGCAGCGAAATGAAAAACTGTTTTTT. This sequence encodes CASSEASQRNEKLFF.

CDR3 sequence: CASSRDRDKNIQYF. CDR3 sequence (DNA): TGCGCCAGCAGCCGGGACAGGGATAAAAACATTCAGTACTTC. The V and J genes are TRBV4-1 and TRBJ2-4, with 9 bases lining up with TRBD1. V trimming: 4 bases; J trimming: 4 bases; junction bases outside the gene matches: 2. CDR1 and CDR2 from the germline V gene are MGHRA and YSYEKL. CDR3 size: 14 residues.

As for this clone: The sample contains more than one DNA sequence encoding this CDR3. The chain couples TRBV28 to TRBJ1-6, with D tentatively TRBD1 (5 bases). Germline CDR1 MDHEN, CDR2 SYDVKM. Trimming stripped 4 bases from V and 4 bases from J, with 11 bases between. The CDR3 contains 15 residues. This chain's CDR3 is CASSSGTDYNSPLHF. The CDR3 DNA sequence: TGTGCCAGCAGTTCCGGGACGGATTATAATTCACCCCTCCACTTT. Based on the CDR3 plus reference TRBV28 and TRBJ1-6, the full variable domain is DVKVTQSSRYLVKRTGEKVFLECVQDMDHENMFWYRQDPGLGLRLIYFSYDVKMKEKGDIPEGYSVSREKKERFSLILESASTNQTSMYLCASSSGTDYNSPLHFGNGTRLTVT.

The V gene is TRBV19, the J gene TRBJ2-7, with 7 bases matching TRBD1. Germline V gives CDR1 LNHDA, CDR2 SQIVND (reference sequence). J was trimmed by 0 bases and V by 4 bases; bases with no gene match: 6. The CDR3 length is 15 residues. The CDR3 is CASSTGQAYSYEQYF. The CDR3 bases are TGTGCCAGTAGTACTGGACAGGCATACTCCTACGAGCAGTACTTC.

The chain has TRBV2 and TRBJ2-2; 7 bases agree with TRBD2. Germline values: CDR1 SNHLY, CDR2 FYNNEI. The trim removed 7 bases at V and 7 bases at J, leaving 9 bases unmatched. The CDR3 runs 14 residues. CDR3 sequence (DNA): TGTGCCAGCAACCGGCTAGCGGAAAACGGGGAGCTGTTTTTT. As protein: CASNRLAENGELFF.

The rearrangement joins TRBV30 to TRBJ1-4, with D hard to call. The V gene lost 3 bases and the J gene lost 2 bases, with 7 bases spanning the gap. Germline lookup yields CDR1 GTSNPN and CDR2 SVGIG (reference sequence). The CDR3 is made up of 13 amino acids. CDR3 protein: CAWRRLTNEKLFF. The DNA of the CDR3 is TGTGCCTGGAGGCGGCTTACTAATGAAAAACTGTTTTTT.